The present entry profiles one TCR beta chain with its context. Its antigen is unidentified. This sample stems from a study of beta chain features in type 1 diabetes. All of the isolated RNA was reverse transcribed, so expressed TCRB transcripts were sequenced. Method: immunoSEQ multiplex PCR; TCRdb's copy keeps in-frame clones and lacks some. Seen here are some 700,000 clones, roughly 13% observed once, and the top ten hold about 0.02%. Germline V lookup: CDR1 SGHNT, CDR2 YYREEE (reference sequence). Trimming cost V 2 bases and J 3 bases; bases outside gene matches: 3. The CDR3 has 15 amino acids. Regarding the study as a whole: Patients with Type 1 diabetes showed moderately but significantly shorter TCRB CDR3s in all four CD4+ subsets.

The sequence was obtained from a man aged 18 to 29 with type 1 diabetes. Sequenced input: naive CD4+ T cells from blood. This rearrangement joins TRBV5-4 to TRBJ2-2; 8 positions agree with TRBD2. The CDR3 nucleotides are TGTGCCAGCAGCTTTGGCGGGGGGCACACCGGGGAGCTGTTTTTT. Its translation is CASSFGGGHTGELFF. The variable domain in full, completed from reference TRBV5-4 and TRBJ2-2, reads ETGVTQSPTHLIKTRGQQVTLRCSSQSGHNTVSWYQQALGQGPQFIFQYYREEENGRGNFPPRFSGLQFPNYSSELNVNALELDDSALYLCASSFGGGHTGELFFGEGSRLTVL.